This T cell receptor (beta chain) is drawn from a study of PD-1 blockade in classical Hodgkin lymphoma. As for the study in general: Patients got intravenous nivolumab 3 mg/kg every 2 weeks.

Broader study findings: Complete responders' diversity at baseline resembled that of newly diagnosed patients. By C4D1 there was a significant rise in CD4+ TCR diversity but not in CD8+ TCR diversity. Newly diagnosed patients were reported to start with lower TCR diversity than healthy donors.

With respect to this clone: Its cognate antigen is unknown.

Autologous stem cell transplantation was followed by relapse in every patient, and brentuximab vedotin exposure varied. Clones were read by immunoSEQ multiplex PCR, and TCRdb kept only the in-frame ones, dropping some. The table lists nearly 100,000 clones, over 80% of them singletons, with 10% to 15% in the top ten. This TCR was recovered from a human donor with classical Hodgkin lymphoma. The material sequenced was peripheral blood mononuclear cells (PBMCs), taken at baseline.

CDR3 DNA sequence: TGCGCCAGCAGCTTATCGGGACAGGGGGCCTATGGCTACACCTTC. Translated, it gives CASSLSGQGAYGYTF. This chain connects TRBV5-1 to TRBJ1-2; 12 nucleotides line up with TRBD1. CDR1 and CDR2 from the germline V gene are SGHRS and YFSETQ. This CDR3 is built from 15 residues. V lost 2 bases and J lost 4; bases outside the gene matches: 3.